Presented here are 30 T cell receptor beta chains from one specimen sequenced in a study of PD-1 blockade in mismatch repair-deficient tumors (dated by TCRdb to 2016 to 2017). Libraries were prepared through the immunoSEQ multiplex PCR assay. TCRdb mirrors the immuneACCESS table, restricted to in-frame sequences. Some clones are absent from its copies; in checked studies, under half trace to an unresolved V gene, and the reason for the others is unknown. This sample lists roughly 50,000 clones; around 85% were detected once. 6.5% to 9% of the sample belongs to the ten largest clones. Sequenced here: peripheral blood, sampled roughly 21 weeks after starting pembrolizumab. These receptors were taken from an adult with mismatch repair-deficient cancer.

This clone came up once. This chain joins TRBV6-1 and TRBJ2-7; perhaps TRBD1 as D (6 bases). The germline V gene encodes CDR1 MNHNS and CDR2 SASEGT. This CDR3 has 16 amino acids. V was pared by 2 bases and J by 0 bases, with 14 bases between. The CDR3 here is CASSERSQGNSYEQYF. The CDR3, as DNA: TGTGCCAGCAGTGAAAGGTCGCAGGGGAACTCCTACGAGCAGTACTTC.

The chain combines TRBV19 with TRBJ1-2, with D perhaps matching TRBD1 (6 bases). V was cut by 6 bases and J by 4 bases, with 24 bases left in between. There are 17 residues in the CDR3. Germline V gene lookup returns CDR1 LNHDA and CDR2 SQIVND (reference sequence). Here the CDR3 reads CASSTNVHGQKGYGYTF. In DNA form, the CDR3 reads TGTGCCAGTAGCACCAATGTTCACGGACAGAAAGGCTATGGCTACACCTTC.

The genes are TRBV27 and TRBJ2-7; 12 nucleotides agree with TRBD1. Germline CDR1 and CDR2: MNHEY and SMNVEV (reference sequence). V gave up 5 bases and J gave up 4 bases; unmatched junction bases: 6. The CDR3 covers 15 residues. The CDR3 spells CASSLKGQGAYEQYF. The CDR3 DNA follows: TGTGCCAGCAGTCTTAAGGGACAGGGGGCGTACGAGCAGTACTTC.

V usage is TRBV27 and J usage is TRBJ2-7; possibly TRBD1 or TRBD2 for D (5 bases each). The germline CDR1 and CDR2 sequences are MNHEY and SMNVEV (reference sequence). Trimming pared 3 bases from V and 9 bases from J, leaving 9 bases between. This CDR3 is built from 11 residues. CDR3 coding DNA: TGTGCCAGCAGTTTCGGGGCAGTGCAGTACTTC. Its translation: CASSFGAVQYF.

The CDR3 DNA is TGTGCCAGCAGTTACACCCAGCGGGGCCTGGGCGAGCAGTACTTC. This gives the protein CASSYTQRGLGEQYF. The gene calls are TRBV6-5 and TRBJ2-7; 7 bases line up with TRBD2. The CDR3 sequence is 15 residues long. From germline, CDR1 is MNHEY and CDR2 SVGAGI. V lost 2 bases and J lost 6; bases outside the gene matches: 10.

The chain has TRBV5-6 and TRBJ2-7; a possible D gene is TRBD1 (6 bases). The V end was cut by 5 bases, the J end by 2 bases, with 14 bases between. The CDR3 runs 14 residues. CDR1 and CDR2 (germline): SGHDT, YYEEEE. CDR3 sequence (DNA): TGTGCCAGCAGGAAAAAGGGACAAACCTACGAGCAGTACTTC. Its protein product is CASRKKGQTYEQYF.

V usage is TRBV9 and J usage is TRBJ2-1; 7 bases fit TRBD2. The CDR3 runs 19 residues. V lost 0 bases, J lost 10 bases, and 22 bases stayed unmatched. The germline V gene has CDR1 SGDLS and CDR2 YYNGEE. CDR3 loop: CASSVAPGMWGGGLGEQFF. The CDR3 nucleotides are TGTGCCAGCAGCGTAGCCCCCGGTATGTGGGGCGGGGGATTGGGGGAGCAGTTCTTC. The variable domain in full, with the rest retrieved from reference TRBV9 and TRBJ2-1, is DSGVTQTPKHLITATGQRVTLRCSPRSGDLSVYWYQQSLDQGLQFLIQYYNGEERAKGNILERFSAQQFPDLHSELNLSSLELGDSALYFCASSVAPGMWGGGLGEQFFGPGTRLTVL.

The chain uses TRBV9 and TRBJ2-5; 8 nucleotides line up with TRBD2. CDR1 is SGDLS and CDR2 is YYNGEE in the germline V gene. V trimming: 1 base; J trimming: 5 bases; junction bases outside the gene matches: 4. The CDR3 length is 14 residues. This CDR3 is CASSVSSGGETQYF. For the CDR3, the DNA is TGTGCCAGCAGCGTATCCTCGGGGGGGGAGACCCAGTACTTC.

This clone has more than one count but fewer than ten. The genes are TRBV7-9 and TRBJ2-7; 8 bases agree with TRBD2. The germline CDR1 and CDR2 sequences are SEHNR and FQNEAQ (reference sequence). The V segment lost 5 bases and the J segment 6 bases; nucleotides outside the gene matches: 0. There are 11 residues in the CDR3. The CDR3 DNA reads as TGTGCCAGCAGCCGGGAGGGCGAGCAGTACTTC. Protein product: CASSREGEQYF.

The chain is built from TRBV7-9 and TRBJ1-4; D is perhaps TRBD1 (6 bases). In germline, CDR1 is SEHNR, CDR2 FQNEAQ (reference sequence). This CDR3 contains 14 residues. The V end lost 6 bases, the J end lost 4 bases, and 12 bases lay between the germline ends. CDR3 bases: TGTGCCAGCAGTCCGGACAGCCGTAATGAAAAACTGTTTTTT. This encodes CASSPDSRNEKLFF.

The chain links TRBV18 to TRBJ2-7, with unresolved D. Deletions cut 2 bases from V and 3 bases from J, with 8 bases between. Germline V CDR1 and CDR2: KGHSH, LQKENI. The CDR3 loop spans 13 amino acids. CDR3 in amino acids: CASSPGFGYEQYF. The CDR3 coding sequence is TGTGCCAGCTCACCAGGGTTCGGCTACGAGCAGTACTTC.

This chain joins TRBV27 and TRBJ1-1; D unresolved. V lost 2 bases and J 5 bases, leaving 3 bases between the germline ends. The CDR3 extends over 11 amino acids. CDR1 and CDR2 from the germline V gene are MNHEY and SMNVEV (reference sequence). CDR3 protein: CASSLGTEAFF. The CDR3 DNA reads TGTGCCAGCAGTTTAGGAACTGAAGCTTTCTTT.

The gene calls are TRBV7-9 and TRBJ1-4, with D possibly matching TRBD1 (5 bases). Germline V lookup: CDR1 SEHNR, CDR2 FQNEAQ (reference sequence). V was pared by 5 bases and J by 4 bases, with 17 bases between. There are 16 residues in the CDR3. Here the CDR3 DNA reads TGTGCCAGCAGCCCCCCGGGGGGGGGTCTTAATGAAAAACTGTTTTTT. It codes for CASSPPGGGLNEKLFF.

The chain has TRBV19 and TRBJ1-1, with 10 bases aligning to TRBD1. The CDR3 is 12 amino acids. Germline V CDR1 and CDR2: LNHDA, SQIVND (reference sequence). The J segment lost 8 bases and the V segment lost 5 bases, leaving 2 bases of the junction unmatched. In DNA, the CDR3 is TGTGCCAGTAGTCGGGACAGGGGAGAAGCTTTCTTT. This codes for CASSRDRGEAFF.

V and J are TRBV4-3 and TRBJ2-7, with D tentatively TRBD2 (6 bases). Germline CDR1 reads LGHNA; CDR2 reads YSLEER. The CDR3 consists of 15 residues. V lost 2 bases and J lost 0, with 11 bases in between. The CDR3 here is CASSQQAGLSYEQYF. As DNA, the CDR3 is TGCGCCAGCAGCCAACAAGCGGGTCTCTCCTACGAGCAGTACTTC.

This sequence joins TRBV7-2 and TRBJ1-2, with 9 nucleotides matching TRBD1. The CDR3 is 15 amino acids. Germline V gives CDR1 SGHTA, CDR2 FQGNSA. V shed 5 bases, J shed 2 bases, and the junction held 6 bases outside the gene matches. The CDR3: CASSHTGGANYGYTF. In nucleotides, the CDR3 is TGTGCCAGCAGCCATACAGGGGGCGCGAACTATGGCTACACCTTC.

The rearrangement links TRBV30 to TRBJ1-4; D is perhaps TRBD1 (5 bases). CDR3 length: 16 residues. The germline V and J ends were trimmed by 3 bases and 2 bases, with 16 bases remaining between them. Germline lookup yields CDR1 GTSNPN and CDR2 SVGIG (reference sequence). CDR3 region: CAWSARHGTTNEKLFF. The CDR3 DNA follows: TGTGCCTGGAGCGCCAGACATGGGACCACTAATGAAAAACTGTTTTTT.

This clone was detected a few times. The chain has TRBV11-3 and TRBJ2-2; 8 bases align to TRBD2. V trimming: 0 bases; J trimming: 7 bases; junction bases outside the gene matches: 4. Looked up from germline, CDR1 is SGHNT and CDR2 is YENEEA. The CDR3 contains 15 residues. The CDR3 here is CASSLDGRALGELFF. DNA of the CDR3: TGTGCCAGCAGCTTAGACGGGAGGGCCCTCGGGGAGCTGTTTTTT.

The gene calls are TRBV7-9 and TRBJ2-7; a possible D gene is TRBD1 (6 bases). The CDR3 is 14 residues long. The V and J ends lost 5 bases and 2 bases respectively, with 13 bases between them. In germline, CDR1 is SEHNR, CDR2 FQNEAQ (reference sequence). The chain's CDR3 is CASSRRTETYEQYF. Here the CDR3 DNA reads TGTGCCAGCAGCAGAAGGACAGAAACCTACGAGCAGTACTTC.

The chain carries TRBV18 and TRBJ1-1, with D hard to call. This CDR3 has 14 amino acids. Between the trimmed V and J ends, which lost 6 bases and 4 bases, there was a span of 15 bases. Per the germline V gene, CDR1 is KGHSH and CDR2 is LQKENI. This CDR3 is CASSAEGFLTEAFF. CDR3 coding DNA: TGTGCCAGCTCCGCGGAAGGCTTTCTCACTGAAGCTTTCTTT. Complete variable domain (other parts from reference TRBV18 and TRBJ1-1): NAGVMQNPRHLVRRRGQEARLRCSPMKGHSHVYWYRQLPEEGLKFMVYLQKENIIDESGMPKERFSAEFPKEGPSILRIQQVVRGDSAAYFCASSAEGFLTEAFFGQGTRLTVV.

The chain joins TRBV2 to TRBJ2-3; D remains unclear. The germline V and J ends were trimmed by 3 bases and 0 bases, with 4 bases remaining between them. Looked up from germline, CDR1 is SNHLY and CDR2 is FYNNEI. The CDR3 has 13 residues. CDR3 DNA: TGTGCCAGCAGTGAGGTAAGCACAGATACGCAGTATTTT. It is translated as CASSEVSTDTQYF.

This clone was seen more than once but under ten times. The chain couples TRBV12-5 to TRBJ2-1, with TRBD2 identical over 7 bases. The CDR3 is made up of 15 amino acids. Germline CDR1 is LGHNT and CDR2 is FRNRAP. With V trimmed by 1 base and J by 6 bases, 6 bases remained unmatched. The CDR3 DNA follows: TGTGCTAGTGGTTTGGGTCTAGCGGTGATCAATGAGCAGTTCTTC. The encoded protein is CASGLGLAVINEQFF.

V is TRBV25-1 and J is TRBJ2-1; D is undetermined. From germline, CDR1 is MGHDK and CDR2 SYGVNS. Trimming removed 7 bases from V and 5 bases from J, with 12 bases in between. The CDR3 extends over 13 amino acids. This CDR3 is CASIGPRHNEQFF. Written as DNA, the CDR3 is TGTGCCAGCATCGGGCCTAGACACAATGAGCAGTTCTTC.

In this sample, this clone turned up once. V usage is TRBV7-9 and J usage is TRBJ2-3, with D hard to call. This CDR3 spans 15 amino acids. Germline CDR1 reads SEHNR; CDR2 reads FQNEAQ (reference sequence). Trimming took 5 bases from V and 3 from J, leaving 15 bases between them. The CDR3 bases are TGTGCCAGCAGCCTGACTTCCTTGGAGACAGATACGCAGTATTTT. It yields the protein CASSLTSLETDTQYF.

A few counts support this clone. The CDR3 loop reads CASSMGGGKAYQPQHF. The DNA for the CDR3 is TGTGCCAGTAGTATGGGCGGGGGGAAGGCTTATCAGCCCCAGCATTTT. This chain uses TRBV19 with TRBJ1-5; perhaps TRBD1 as D (5 bases). CDR1 is LNHDA and CDR2 is SQIVND in the germline V gene (reference sequence). V gave up 3 bases and J gave up 5 bases, with 17 bases separating them. The CDR3 spans 16 residues.

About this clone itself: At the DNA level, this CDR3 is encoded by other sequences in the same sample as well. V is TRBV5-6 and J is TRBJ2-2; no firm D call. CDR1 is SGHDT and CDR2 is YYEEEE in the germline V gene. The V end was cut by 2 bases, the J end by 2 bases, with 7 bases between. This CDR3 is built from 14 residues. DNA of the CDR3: TGTGCCAGCAGCTTAGGCAGAAACACCGGGGAGCTGTTTTTT. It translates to CASSLGRNTGELFF. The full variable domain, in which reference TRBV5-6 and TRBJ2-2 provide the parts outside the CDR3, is DAGVTQSPTHLIKTRGQQVTLRCSPKSGHDTVSWYQQALGQGPQFIFQYYEEEERQRGNFPDRFSGHQFPNYSSELNVNALLLGDSALYLCASSLGRNTGELFFGEGSRLTVL.

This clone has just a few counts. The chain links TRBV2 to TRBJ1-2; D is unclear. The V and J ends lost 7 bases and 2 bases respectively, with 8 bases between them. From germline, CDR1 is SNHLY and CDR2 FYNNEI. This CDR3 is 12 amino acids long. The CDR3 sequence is CASNLQNYGYTF. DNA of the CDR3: TGTGCCAGCAATTTACAGAACTATGGCTACACCTTC.

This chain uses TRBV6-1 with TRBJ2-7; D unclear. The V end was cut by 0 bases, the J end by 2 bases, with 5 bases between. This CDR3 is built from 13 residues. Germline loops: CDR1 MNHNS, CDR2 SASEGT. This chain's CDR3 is CASSEARTYEQYF. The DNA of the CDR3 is TGTGCCAGCAGTGAAGCGAGGACCTACGAGCAGTACTTC.

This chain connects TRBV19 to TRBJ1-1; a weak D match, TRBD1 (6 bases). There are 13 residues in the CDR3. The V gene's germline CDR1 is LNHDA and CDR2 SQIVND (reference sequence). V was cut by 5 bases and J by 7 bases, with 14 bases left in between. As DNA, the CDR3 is TGTGCCAGTAGTGTCAGGGGCGCGGGTGAAGCTTTCTTT. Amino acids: CASSVRGAGEAFF. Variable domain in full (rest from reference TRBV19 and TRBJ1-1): DGGITQSPKYLFRKEGQNVTLSCEQNLNHDAMYWYRQDPGQGLRLIYYSQIVNDFQKGDIAEGYSVSREKKESFPLTVTSAQKNPTAFYLCASSVRGAGEAFFGQGTRLTVV.

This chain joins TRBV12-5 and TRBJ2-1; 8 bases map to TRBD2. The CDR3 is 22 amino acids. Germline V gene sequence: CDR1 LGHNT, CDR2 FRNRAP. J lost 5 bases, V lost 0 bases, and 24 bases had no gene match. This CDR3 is CASGLVLVATSGLVRRDNEQFF. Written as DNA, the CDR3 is TGTGCTAGTGGTTTGGTACTGGTCGCAACTAGCGGCCTTGTAAGGCGGGACAATGAGCAGTTCTTC.